These 9 T cell receptor beta chains originate from one sample sequenced in a study of CD8 T cells in Susac syndrome. The authors reverse transcribed roughly 0.5 to 1 ug RNA with random hexamers. MiXCR was run by TCRdb on the immunoSEQ multiplex PCR reads, yielding one entry per CDR3 protein. The sample carries about 89,000 distinct CDR3 sequences, just under 95% recorded once. Sequenced material: CD8+ T cells from PBMCs. The receptors were sampled from a human donor in good health.

This chain connects TRBV4-1 to TRBJ2-2; either TRBD1 or TRBD2 may supply D (5 bases each). This CDR3 is built from 16 residues. Trimming shortened V by 5 bases and J by 1 base, and 14 bases separated the two germline ends. Germline CDR1 is MGHRA and CDR2 is YSYEKL. The CDR3 region is CASSSSGPENTGELFF. CDR3 DNA: TGCGCCAGCAGCTCTTCGGGGCCCGAGAACACCGGGGAGCTGTTTTTT.

This clonotype is a singleton in its sample. The chain has TRBV24-1 and TRBJ2-3; D tentatively fits TRBD1 or TRBD2 (6 bases each). V dropped 11 bases and J dropped 5 bases, with 16 bases sitting between them. The CDR3 is 13 amino acids. CDR1 and CDR2 (germline): KGHDR, SFDVKD. This CDR3 is CAIERGAGDTQYF. CDR3 DNA sequence: TGTGCCATCGAAAGGGGGGCCGGAGATACGCAGTATTTT.

This chain connects TRBV5-1 to TRBJ2-3; 10 bases are a match to TRBD2. CDR1 is SGHRS, CDR2 YFSETQ, per germline. There are 17 residues in the CDR3. Unmatched junction bases numbered 4, after V lost 0 bases and J lost 0 bases. CDR3 sequence: CASSLAETSGSTDTQYF. The CDR3 DNA is TGCGCCAGCAGCTTGGCCGAGACTAGCGGGAGCACAGATACGCAGTATTTT.

The chain has TRBV7-3 and TRBJ2-5; unclear D gene. The V gene lost 2 bases and the J gene lost 4 bases, with 17 bases spanning the gap. This CDR3 is 16 amino acids long. CDR1 and CDR2 from the germline V gene are SGHTA and FQGTGA. The CDR3 DNA is TGTGCCAGCAGCTTAGGTTTTGACACGTTGGCAGAGACCCAGTACTTC. This translates into CASSLGFDTLAETQYF.

This clonotype was recorded once. The rearrangement links TRBV7-9 to TRBJ2-7, with D possibly called TRBD1 or TRBD2 (7 bases each). V lost 3 bases, J lost 5 bases, and 11 bases lay in between. Germline V gives CDR1 SEHNR, CDR2 FQNEAQ (reference sequence). This CDR3 region has 13 residues. CDR3: CASSLAGGDEQYF. The CDR3 nucleotides read TGTGCCAGCAGCTTGGCAGGGGGGGACGAGCAGTACTTC.

The chain uses TRBV29-1 and TRBJ2-1, with TRBD2 matching over 12 bases. The length of the CDR3 is 14 residues. The germline V gene encodes CDR1 SQVTM and CDR2 ANQGSEA. V gave up 6 bases and J gave up 7 bases; unmatched junction bases: 7. The CDR3, as DNA: TGCAGCGTGTATCTAGCGGGGGGGCCGAATGAGCAGTTCTTC. The encoded protein is CSVYLAGGPNEQFF.

The chain couples TRBV5-1 to TRBJ1-2, with TRBD1 matching over 7 bases. V lost 3 bases to trimming and J lost 4 bases; unmatched junction nucleotides: 6. Germline CDR1 SGHRS, CDR2 YFSETQ. The CDR3 runs 14 residues. Here the CDR3 reads CASSYDRAGYGYTF. The CDR3 DNA reads as TGCGCCAGCAGCTACGACAGGGCCGGCTATGGCTACACCTTC.

This chain links TRBV6-1 with TRBJ2-1; D might be TRBD1 (6 bases). This CDR3 spans 14 amino acids. With 3 bases removed from V and 6 bases from J, the gap between germline ends came to 12 bases. The germline gives CDR1 MNHNS, CDR2 SASEGT. CDR3 sequence (DNA): TGTGCCAGCAGTGAGTTTCAGGGGACCAATGAGCAGTTCTTC. This encodes CASSEFQGTNEQFF.

V gene TRBV7-9 combines with J gene TRBJ2-5; D not resolved. The V end was cut by 2 bases, the J end by 0 bases, with 10 bases between. This CDR3 contains 15 residues. Germline CDR1 is SEHNR and CDR2 is FQNEAQ (reference sequence). The CDR3 DNA is TGTGCCAGCAGCTTAAGGGTCAGTCACCAAGAGACCCAGTACTTC. Its protein is CASSLRVSHQETQYF. The full variable domain, completed using reference TRBV7-9 and TRBJ2-5, is DTGVSQNPRHKITKRGQNVTFRCDPISEHNRLYWYRQTLGQGPEFLTYFQNEAQLEKSRLLSDRFSAERPKGSFSTLEIQRTEQGDSAMYLCASSLRVSHQETQYFGPGTRLLVL.